The clone carrying this TCR beta chain has a count of ten or more. What it recognizes is unknown. The CDR3 spans 13 residues. The germline CDR1 and CDR2 sequences are SGHAT and FQDESV (reference sequence). Trimming took off 2 bases at V and 4 bases at J, with 5 bases between the two ends. The sample belongs to a study of CD8 T cells in ankylosing spondylitis. Study results and caveats: Disease-linked clones were found to be CD8+ and relatively rare in peripheral blood. As reported, disease-linked clones showed significant enrichment in matched ankylosing spondylitis synovial fluid. Apparently characteristic of ankylosing spondylitis blood was a TCR beta motif (roughly eight highly homologous variants). Previous work reported some of these motif variants in the synovial fluid and blood of reactive arthritis.

TCRdb called the 5' RACE reads again in MiXCR, with one record for every CDR3 protein. This sample yields approximately 88,000 distinct CDR3 sequences, of which about 8.1% are seen a single time; roughly 5% belongs to the top ten. V and J are TRBV11-1 and TRBJ2-2; D unclear. Specimen: blood, either unsorted or a sorted T cell fraction (not recorded which). The source is a male donor with ankylosing spondylitis or in good health (not recorded which). The CDR3 protein is CASSLRATGELFF. CDR3 nucleotide sequence: TGTGCCAGCAGCTTAAGGGCCACCGGGGAGCTGTTTTTT.